These 2 T cell receptor beta chains were all obtained from the same sample, sequenced in a study of T cells in Graves' hyperthyroidism and ophthalmopathy. What was amplified from RNA transcripts were TCR beta CDR3 regions. The HTBI primer set served for first-round RT-PCR of the TCR CDR3. TCRdb processed the multiplex PCR reads anew with MiXCR; each CDR3 protein has one entry. Of 600,000 or so distinct CDR3 sequences in the sample, 12% to 15% were seen once. Sequenced: blood. The receptors come from a woman aged 18-29 years with Graves' ophthalmopathy.

This clonotype came up a few times. The gene calls are TRBV15 and TRBJ2-5; 9 bases match TRBD2. The ends lost 0 bases at V and 9 bases at J; junction bases unmatched: 23. Germline V gene data show CDR1 as LNHNV and CDR2 as YYDKDF (reference sequence). The CDR3 is made up of 20 amino acids. CDR3 coding DNA: TGTGCCACCAGCAGAGATGAGACTAGCGGCCCAGAATCCCCTTCCGCCCCCCAGTACTTC. Translating it yields CATSRDETSGPESPSAPQYF.

This clonotype was counted ten times or more. The rearrangement uses TRBV7-8 and TRBJ2-2, with 7 bases aligning to TRBD1. The CDR3 runs 18 residues. Germline V gene data show CDR1 as SGHVS and CDR2 as FQNEAQ. Trimming cost V 6 bases and J 2 bases; bases outside gene matches: 15. CDR3 in DNA: TGTGCCAGCAGGTCGCCAGGGGTTGGACAGGTCAACACCGGGGAGCTGTTTTTT. Its translation is CASRSPGVGQVNTGELFF.